The 6 T cell receptor beta chains below all came from one sample that was sequenced in a study of cytomegalovirus exposure and HLA in healthy donors. The PCR had 60 Vbeta and 13 Jbeta primers. Measured with immunoSEQ multiplex PCR; TCRdb has only the in-frame clones, and not every one. This table has over 100,000 clones, approximately 8.9% appearing once. Sequencing was done on a sample of PBMCs. Receptor source: a woman aged 40 to 49 in good health and CMV-seropositive.

This clone has only a few counts. The rearrangement uses TRBV5-1 and TRBJ2-3; tentatively, D is TRBD1 (6 bases). The CDR3 has 15 amino acids. Per the germline V gene, CDR1 is SGHRS and CDR2 is YFSETQ. The V end was cut by 2 bases, the J end by 2 bases, with 12 bases between. This CDR3 reads CASSFAGDITDTQYF. The CDR3 coding sequence is TGCGCCAGCAGCTTTGCAGGGGATATCACAGATACGCAGTATTTT. Variable domain in full (rest from reference TRBV5-1 and TRBJ2-3): KAGVTQTPRYLIKTRGQQVTLSCSPISGHRSVSWYQQTPGQGLQFLFEYFSETQRNKGNFPGRFSGRQFSNSRSEMNVSTLELGDSALYLCASSFAGDITDTQYFGPGTRLTVL.

This clone was counted only a few times. V and J are TRBV15 and TRBJ2-7; 7 nucleotides match TRBD1. In germline, CDR1 is LNHNV, CDR2 YYDKDF (reference sequence). CDR3 length equals 12 residues. V lost 3 bases to trimming and J lost 5 bases; unmatched junction nucleotides: 1. The CDR3 reads CATSRGQNEQYF. The CDR3 coding sequence is TGTGCCACCAGCAGGGGACAGAACGAGCAGTACTTC.

This chain joins TRBV5-1 and TRBJ2-3, with D possibly TRBD1 on 5 matching bases. The CDR3 contains 15 residues. The V gene's germline CDR1 is SGHRS and CDR2 YFSETQ. Trimming stripped 4 bases from V and 2 bases from J, with 14 bases between. The chain's CDR3 is CASSRTPTNTDTQYF. The CDR3 DNA follows: TGCGCCAGCAGCCGGACACCAACAAACACAGATACGCAGTATTTT.

The sample holds many counts of this clone. This chain joins TRBV7-9 and TRBJ2-3; 8 bases fit TRBD2. CDR3 length: 17 amino acids. After removal of 5 bases from V and 0 bases from J, the junction contained 10 bases not matched to a gene. CDR1 and CDR2 (germline): SEHNR, FQNEAQ (reference sequence). Here the CDR3 reads CASSTTSSGRSTDTQYF. The CDR3 DNA is TGTGCCAGCAGCACTACCTCTAGCGGGCGAAGCACAGATACGCAGTATTTT.

V and J are TRBV7-9 and TRBJ1-2; a weak D match, TRBD1 (5 bases). The CDR3 covers 14 residues. Trimming removed 1 base at V and 6 bases at J, with 12 bases between. Germline lookup yields CDR1 SEHNR and CDR2 FQNEAQ (reference sequence). The chain's CDR3 is CASSLGNSGDGYTF. The CDR3 DNA reads as TGTGCCAGCAGCTTAGGAAACTCGGGGGATGGCTACACCTTC.

The V call is TRBV11-3, the J call TRBJ2-1; D may be TRBD1 (6 bases). The CDR3 loop spans 16 amino acids. Germline CDR1 and CDR2: SGHNT and YENEEA. The V end lost 1 base, the J end lost 3 bases, and 13 bases lay between the germline ends. CDR3 sequence: CASSLAKGTHYNEQFF. DNA of the CDR3: TGTGCCAGCAGCTTAGCTAAGGGGACACACTACAATGAGCAGTTCTTC.